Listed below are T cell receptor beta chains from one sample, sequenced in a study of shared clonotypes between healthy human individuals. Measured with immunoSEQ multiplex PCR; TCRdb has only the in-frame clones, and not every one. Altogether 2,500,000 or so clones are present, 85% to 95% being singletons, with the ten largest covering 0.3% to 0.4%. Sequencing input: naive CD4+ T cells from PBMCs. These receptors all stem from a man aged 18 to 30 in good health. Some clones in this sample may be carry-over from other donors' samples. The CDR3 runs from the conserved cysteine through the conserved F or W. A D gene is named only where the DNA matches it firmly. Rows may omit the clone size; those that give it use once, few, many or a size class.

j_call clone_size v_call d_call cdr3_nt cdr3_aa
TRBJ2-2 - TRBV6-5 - TGTGCCAGCAGTTATTCGCGAGCCCACGGGGAGCTGTTTTTT CASSYSRAHGELFF
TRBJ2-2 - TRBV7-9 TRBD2 TGTGCCAGCAGCTACGGGGGGGCCTTCACCGGGGAGCTGTTTTTT CASSYGGAFTGELFF
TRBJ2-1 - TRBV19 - TGTGCCAGCTCGGACTGGGGGGTAGTAGCCTACAATGAGCAGTTCTTC CASSDWGVVAYNEQFF
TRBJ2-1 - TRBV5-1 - TGCGCCAGCAGTTTAGCGGCCCCCTCCTACAATGAGCAGTTCTTC CASSLAAPSYNEQFF
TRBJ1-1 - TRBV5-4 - TGTGCCAGCAGCGGGTCTACGCGTGGCACTGAAGCTTTCTTT CASSGSTRGTEAFF
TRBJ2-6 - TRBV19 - TGTGCCAGTAGTAACAGGGTTGTAATCACATCTGGGGCCAACGTCCTGACTTTC CASSNRVVITSGANVLTF
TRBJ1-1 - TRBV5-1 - TGCGCCAGCAGCTATACGGGACACAACACTGAAGCTTTCTTT CASSYTGHNTEAFF
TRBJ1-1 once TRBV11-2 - TGTGCCAGCAGCCCCGATAGGGGAACGGGCACTGAAGCTTTCTTT CASSPDRGTGTEAFF
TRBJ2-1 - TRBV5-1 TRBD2 TGCGCCAGCGTGGCGACTAGCGGGACCTACAATGAGCAGTTCTTC CASVATSGTYNEQFF
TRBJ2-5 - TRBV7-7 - TGTGCCAGCAGCTTCGGGACTGTCGAAACCCAGTACTTC CASSFGTVETQYF
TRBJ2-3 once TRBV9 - TGTGCCAGCAGCGTAGTCCCCCTCACAGATACGCAGTATTTT CASSVVPLTDTQYF
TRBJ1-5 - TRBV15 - TGTGCCACCAGCAGAGCAGGGTTCGATAGCAATCAGCCCCAGCATTTT CATSRAGFDSNQPQHF
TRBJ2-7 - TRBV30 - TGTGCCTGGAGTGGGCAGGGGCTCGAGCAGTACTTC CAWSGQGLEQYF
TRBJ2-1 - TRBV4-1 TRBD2 TGCGCCAGCAGCACTAGCGGAGCCTCCTACAATGAGCAGTTCTTC CASSTSGASYNEQFF
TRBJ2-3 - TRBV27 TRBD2 TGTGCCAGCACCCTGGGACTAACTAGCACAGATACGCAGTATTTT CASTLGLTSTDTQYF
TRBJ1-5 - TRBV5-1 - TGCGCCAGCAGCCTACTTGGGGGTCAGCCCCAGCATTTT CASSLLGGQPQHF
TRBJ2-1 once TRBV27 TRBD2 TGTGCCAGCAGCCGGGGAGGGCCTGGGGAAGGTGAGCAGTTCTTC CASSRGGPGEGEQFF
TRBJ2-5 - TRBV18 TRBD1 TGTGCCAGCTCACCCTCAGGGGGCGCCGAGACCCAGTACTTC CASSPSGGAETQYF
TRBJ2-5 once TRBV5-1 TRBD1 TGCGCCAGCAGCCTGACAGGGGCATCCGAGGAGACCCAGTACTTC CASSLTGASEETQYF
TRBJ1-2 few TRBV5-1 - TGCGCCAGCAGCCTCGACAGCAACTATGGCTACACCTTC CASSLDSNYGYTF
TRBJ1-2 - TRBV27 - TGTGCCAGCAGTTTTTCCCAGGGACTATATGGCTACACCTTC CASSFSQGLYGYTF
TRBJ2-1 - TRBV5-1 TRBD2 TGCGCCAGCAGCCCGCTAGCGGGAGAGAGGTACAATGAGCAGTTCTTC CASSPLAGERYNEQFF
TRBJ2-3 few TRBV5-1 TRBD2 TGCGCCAGCAGCTCTAGCGGGAGCACAGATACGCAGTATTTT CASSSSGSTDTQYF
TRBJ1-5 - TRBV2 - TGTGCCAGCACAAACCAAAATCAGCCCCAGCATTTT CASTNQNQPQHF
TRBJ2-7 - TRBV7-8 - TGTGCCAGCAGCGCAGATACAGGGTTCTACGAGCAGTACTTC CASSADTGFYEQYF
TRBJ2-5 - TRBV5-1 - TGCGCCAGCGGGACAATGTACCAAGAGACCCAGTACTTC CASGTMYQETQYF
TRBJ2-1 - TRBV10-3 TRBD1 TGTGCCATCTGTGAGGGGGCGGCCTCCTACAATGAGCAGTTCTTC CAICEGAASYNEQFF
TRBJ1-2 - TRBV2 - TGTGCCAGCAGTGAGGGGGGGGCCGCCTATGGCTACACCTTC CASSEGGAAYGYTF
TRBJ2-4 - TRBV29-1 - TGCAGCGTTGAAGGGGGGGCCAAAAACATTCAGTACTTC CSVEGGAKNIQYF
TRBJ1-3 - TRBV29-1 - TGCAGCGTTGAGCCTCCGACTGGAAACACCATATATTTT CSVEPPTGNTIYF
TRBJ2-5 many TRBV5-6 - TGTGCCAGCAGCCCGGACGGGGGCGCGGAGACCCAGTACTTC CASSPDGGAETQYF
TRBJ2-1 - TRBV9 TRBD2 TGTGCCAGCAGTGGGACTAGCGGGATAGGGGAGCAGTTCTTC CASSGTSGIGEQFF
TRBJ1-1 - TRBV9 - TGTGCCAGCAGCCCCGATCGACTCATGGGGACTGAAGCTTTCTTT CASSPDRLMGTEAFF
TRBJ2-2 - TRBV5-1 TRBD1 TGCGCCAGCAGCTTGGGAGGGGGCGCAAACACCGGGGAGCTGTTTTTT CASSLGGGANTGELFF
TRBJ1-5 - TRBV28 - TGTGCCAGCAGTTTAGGGCAGCTCAATCAGCCCCAGCATTTT CASSLGQLNQPQHF
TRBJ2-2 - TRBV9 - TGTGCCAGCAGCGGACCCTCCCAGCCCACCGGGGAGCTGTTTTTT CASSGPSQPTGELFF
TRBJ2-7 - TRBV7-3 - TGTGCCAGCAGCTTACTCCCAGGGCCAACCTACGAGCAGTACTTC CASSLLPGPTYEQYF
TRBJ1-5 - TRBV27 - TGTGCCAGCAGTCCTCATAGGGTCGGGGTTGGGGGCCCCAATCAGCCCCAGCATTTT CASSPHRVGVGGPNQPQHF
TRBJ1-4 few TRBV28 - TGTGCCAGCAGTTTTTGGGCCAGGGCGAGGGAAAAACTGTTTTTT CASSFWARAREKLFF
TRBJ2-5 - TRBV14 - TGTGCCAGCAGCCACTCGAATACGCGGCTAGAGTTAGAGACCCAGTACTTC CASSHSNTRLELETQYF
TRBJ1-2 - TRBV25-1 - TGTGCCAGCAGTGCCGGACAGTCTAACTATGGCTACACCTTC CASSAGQSNYGYTF
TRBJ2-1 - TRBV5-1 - TGCGCCAGCAGCTTGGAGCCGGCGGCCTCCTACAATGAGCAGTTCTTC CASSLEPAASYNEQFF
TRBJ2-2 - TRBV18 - TGTGCCAGCTCACCAAGCCAGTTACCCGGGGAGCTGTTTTTT CASSPSQLPGELFF
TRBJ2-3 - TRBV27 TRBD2 TGTGCCAGCAGTTTCAGTCTAGCGGGAGGGAGTGTTACGCAGTATTTT CASSFSLAGGSVTQYF